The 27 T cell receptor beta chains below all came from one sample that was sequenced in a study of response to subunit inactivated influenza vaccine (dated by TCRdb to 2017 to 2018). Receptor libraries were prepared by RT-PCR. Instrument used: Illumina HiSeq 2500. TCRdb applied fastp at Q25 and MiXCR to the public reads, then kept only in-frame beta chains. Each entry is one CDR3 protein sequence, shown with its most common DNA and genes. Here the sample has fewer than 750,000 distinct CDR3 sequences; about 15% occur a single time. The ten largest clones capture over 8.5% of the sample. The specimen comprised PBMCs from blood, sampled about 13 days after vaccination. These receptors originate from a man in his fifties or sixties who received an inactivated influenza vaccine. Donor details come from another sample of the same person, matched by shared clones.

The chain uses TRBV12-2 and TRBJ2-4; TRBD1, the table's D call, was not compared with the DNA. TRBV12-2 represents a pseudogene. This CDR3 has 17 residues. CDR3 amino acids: CASRFLSTGRGKNIQYF. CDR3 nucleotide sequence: TGTGCAAGTCGCTTCCTCTCGACTGGCCGGGGCAAAAACATTCAGTACTTC.

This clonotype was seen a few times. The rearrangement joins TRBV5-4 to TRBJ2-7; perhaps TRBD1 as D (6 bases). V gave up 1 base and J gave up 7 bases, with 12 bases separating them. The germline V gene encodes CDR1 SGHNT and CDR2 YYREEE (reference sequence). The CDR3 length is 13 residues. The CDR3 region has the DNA TGTGCCAGCAGCTTGATGGGGGCACAAGAGCAGTACTTC. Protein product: CASSLMGAQEQYF.

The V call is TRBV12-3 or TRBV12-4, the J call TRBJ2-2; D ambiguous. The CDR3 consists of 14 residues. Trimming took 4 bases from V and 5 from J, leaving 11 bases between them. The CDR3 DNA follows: TGTGCCAGCAGTTCTTTGGACGGGACCGGGGAGCTGTTTTTT. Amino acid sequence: CASSSLDGTGELFF.

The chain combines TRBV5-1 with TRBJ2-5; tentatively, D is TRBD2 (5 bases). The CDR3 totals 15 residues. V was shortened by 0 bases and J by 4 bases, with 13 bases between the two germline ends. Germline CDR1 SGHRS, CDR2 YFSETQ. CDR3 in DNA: TGCGCCAGCAGCTTGGAGGCTAGCCCCGGAGAGACCCAGTACTTC. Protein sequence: CASSLEASPGETQYF.

The CDR3 DNA reads TGCGCCAGCAGCCAAGAGATCCAAGAGACCCAGTACTTC. It yields the protein CASSQEIQETQYF. This rearrangement joins TRBV4-3 to TRBJ2-5, with D uncertain. CDR3 length: 13 residues. V was cut by 0 bases and J by 1 base, with 3 bases left in between. Per the germline V gene, CDR1 is LGHNA and CDR2 is YSLEER.

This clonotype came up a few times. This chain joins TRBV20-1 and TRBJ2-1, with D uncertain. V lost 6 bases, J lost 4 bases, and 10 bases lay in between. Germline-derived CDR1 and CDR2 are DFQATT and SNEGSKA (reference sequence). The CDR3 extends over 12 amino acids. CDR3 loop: CSAPYRYNEQFF. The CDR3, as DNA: TGCAGTGCCCCCTATCGATACAATGAGCAGTTCTTC.

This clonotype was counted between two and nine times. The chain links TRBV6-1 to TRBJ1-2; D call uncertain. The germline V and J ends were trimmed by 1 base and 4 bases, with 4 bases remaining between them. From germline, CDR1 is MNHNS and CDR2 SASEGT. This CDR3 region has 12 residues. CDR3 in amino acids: CASSEETYGYTF. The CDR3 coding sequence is TGTGCCAGCAGTGAAGAAACCTATGGCTACACCTTC.

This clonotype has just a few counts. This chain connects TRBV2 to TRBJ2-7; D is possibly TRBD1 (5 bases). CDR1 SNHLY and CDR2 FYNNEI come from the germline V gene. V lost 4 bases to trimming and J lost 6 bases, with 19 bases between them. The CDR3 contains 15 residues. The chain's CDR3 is CASSVKGPREFEQYF. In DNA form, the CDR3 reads TGTGCCAGCAGTGTAAAGGGGCCCAGAGAGTTCGAGCAGTACTTC.

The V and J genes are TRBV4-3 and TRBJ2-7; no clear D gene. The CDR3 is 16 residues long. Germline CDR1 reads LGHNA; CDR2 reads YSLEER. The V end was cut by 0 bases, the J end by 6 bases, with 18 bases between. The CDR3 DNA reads TGCGCCAGCAGCCAAGAGTCGGGCAGAGGTCGGGTCGAGCAGTACTTC. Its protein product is CASSQESGRGRVEQYF.

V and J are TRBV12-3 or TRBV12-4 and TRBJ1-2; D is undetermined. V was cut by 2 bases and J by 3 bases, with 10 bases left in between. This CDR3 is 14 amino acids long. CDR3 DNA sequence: TGTGCCAGCAGTTTAAGTCCGGTTGACTATGGCTACACCTTC. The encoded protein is CASSLSPVDYGYTF.

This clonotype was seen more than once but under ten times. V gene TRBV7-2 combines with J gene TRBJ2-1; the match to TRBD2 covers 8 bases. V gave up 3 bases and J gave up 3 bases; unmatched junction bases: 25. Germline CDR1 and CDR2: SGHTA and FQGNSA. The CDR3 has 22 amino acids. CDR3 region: CASSFYDFPTAGGSVFYNEQFF. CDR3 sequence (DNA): TGTGCCAGCAGCTTTTATGACTTTCCTACGGCGGGAGGTTCCGTGTTCTACAATGAGCAGTTCTTC.

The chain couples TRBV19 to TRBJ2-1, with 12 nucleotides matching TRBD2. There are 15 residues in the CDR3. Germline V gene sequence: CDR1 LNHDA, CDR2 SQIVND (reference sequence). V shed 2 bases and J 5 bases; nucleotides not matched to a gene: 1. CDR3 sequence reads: CASSILAGGNNEQFF. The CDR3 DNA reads TGTGCCAGTAGTATACTAGCGGGGGGGAACAATGAGCAGTTCTTC.

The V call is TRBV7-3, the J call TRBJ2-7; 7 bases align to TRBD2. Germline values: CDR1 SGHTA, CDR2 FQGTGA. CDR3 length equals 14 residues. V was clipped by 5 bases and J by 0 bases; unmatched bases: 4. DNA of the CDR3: TGTGCCAGCAGCCAGACTAGCAGCTCCTACGAGCAGTACTTC. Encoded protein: CASSQTSSSYEQYF.

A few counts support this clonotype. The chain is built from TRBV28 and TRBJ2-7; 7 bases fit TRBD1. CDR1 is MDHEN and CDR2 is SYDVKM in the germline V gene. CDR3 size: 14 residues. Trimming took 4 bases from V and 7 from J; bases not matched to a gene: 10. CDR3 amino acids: CASSSPTGVGEQYF. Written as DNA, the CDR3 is TGTGCCAGCAGTTCCCCTACAGGGGTCGGGGAGCAGTACTTC.

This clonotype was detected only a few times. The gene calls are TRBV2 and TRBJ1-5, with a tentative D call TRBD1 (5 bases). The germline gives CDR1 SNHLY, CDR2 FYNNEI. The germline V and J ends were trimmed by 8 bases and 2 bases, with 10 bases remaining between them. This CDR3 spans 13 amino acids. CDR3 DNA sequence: TGTGCCAGCTGGGGCGGGGGCAATCAGCCCCAGCATTTT. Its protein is CASWGGGNQPQHF.

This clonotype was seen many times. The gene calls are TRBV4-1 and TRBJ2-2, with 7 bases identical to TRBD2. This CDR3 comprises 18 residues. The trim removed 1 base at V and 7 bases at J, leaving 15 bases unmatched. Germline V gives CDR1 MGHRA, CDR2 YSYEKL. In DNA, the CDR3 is TGCGCCAGCAGCCAAGTGGGGGAGGGTCCTCTGATAGACGGGGAGCTGTTTTTT. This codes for CASSQVGEGPLIDGELFF.

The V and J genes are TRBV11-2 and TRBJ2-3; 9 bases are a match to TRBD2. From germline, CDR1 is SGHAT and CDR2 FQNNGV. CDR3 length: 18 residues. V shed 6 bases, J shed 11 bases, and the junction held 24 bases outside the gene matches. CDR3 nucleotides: TGTGCCAGCAGAGACGGACTGAGGCTAGCGGGGACCAAGTGGGAGCAGTATTTT. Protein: CASRDGLRLAGTKWEQYF.

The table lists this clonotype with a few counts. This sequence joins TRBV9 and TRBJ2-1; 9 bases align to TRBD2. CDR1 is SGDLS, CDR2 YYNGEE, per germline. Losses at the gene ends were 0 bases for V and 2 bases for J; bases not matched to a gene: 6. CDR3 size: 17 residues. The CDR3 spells CASSVDSSGTAYNEQFF. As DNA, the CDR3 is TGTGCCAGCAGCGTAGATTCTAGCGGGACCGCCTACAATGAGCAGTTCTTC.

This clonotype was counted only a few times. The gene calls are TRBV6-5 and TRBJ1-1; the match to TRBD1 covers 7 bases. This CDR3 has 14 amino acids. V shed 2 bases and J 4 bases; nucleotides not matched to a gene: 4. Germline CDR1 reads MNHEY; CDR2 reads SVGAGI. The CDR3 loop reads CASSYVGQATEAFF. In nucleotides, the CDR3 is TGTGCCAGCAGTTACGTAGGACAGGCCACTGAAGCTTTCTTT.

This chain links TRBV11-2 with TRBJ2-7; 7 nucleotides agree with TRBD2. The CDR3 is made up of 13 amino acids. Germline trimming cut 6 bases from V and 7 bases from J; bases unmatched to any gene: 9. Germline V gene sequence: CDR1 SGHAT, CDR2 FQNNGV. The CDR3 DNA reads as TGTGCCAGCAGACCACGGACTAGTATTGAGCAGTACTTC. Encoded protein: CASRPRTSIEQYF. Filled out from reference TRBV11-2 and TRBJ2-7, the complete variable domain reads EAGVAQSPRYKIIEKRQSVAFWCNPISGHATLYWYQQILGQGPKLLIQFQNNGVVDDSQLPKDRFSAERLKGVDSTLKIQPAKLEDSAVYLCASRPRTSIEQYFGPGTRLTVT.

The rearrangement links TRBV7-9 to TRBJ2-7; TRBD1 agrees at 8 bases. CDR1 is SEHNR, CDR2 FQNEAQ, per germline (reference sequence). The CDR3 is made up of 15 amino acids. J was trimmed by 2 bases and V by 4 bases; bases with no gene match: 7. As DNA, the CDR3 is TGTGCCAGCAGCTCCGGACAGGGACTCCCCTACGAGCAGTACTTC. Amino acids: CASSSGQGLPYEQYF.

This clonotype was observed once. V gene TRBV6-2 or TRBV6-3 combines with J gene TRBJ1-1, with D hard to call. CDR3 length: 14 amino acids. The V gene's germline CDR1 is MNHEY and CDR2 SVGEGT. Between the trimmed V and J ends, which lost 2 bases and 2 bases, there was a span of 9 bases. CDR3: CASSYLLINTEAFF. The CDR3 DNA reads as TGTGCCAGCAGTTACCTCCTAATTAACACTGAAGCTTTCTTT.

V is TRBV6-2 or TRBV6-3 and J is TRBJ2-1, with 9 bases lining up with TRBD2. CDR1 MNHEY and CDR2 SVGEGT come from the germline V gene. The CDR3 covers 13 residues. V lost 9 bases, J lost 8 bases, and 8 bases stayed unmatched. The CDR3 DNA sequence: TGTGCCAGTCGGCTAGCGGGGAGCTATGAGCAGTTCTTC. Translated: CASRLAGSYEQFF.

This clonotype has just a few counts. The CDR3 is CASSLDAGGGETQYF. The DNA of the CDR3 is TGCGCCAGCAGCTTGGATGCAGGGGGTGGGGAGACCCAGTACTTC. The genes are TRBV5-1 and TRBJ2-5; TRBD1 agrees at 7 bases. The CDR3 sequence is 15 residues long. Germline V lookup: CDR1 SGHRS, CDR2 YFSETQ. The V and J ends lost 0 bases and 5 bases, in that order; junction bases with no gene match: 7.

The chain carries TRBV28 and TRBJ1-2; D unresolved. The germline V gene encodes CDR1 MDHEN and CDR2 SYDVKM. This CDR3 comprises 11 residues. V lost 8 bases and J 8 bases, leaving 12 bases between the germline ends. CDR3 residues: CASGDRWGYTF. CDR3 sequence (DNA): TGTGCCAGCGGAGACCGATGGGGCTACACCTTC.

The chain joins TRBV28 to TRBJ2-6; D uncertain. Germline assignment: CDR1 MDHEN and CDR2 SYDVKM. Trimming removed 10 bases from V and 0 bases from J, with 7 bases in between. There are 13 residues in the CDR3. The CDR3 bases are TGTGCCACCGAGACCTCTGGGGCCAACGTCCTGACTTTC. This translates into CATETSGANVLTF.

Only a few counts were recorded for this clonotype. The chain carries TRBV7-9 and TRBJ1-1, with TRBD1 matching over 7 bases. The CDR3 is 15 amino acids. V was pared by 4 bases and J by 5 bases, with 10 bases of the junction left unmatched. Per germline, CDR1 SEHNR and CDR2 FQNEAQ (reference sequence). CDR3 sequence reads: CASSSVEGARTEAFF. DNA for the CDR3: TGTGCCAGCAGCTCCGTGGAGGGGGCGAGAACTGAAGCTTTCTTT.